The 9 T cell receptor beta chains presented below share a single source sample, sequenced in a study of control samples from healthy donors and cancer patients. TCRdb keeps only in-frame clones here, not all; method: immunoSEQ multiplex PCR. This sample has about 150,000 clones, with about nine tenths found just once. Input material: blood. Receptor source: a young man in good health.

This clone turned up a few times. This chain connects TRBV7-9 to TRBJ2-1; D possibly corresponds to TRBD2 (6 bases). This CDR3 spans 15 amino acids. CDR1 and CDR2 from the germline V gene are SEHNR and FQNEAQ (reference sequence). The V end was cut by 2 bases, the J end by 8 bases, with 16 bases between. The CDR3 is CASSLNIRSGDEQFF. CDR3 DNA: TGTGCCAGCAGCTTAAACATTAGATCGGGGGATGAGCAGTTCTTC.

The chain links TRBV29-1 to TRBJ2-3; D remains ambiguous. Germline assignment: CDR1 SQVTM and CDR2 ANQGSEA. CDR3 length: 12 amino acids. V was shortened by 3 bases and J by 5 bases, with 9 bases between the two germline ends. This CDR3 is CSVDPNGDTQYF. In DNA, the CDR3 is TGCAGCGTTGACCCCAATGGAGATACGCAGTATTTT.

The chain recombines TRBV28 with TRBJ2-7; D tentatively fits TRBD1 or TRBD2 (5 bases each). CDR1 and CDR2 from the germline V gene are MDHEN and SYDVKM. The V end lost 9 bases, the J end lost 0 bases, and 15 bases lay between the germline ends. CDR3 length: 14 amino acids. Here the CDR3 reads CASISGTVSYEQYF. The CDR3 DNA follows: TGTGCCAGTATTTCCGGGACGGTCTCCTACGAGCAGTACTTC.

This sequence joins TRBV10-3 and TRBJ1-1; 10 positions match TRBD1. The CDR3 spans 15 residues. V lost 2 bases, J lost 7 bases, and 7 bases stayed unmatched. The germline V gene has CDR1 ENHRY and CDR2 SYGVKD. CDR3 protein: CAISERDRGTREAFF. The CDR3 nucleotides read TGTGCCATCAGTGAGAGGGACAGGGGAACTCGTGAAGCTTTCTTT.

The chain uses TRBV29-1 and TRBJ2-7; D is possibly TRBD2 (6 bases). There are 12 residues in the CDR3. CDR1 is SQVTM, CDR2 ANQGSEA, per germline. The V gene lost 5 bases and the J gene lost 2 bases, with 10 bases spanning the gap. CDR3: CSVLRGTYEQYF. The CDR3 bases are TGCAGCGTTCTGCGCGGGACCTACGAGCAGTACTTC.

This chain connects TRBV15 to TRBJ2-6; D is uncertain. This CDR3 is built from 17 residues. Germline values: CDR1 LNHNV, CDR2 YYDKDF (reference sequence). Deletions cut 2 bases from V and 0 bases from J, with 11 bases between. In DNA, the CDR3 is TGTGCCACCAGCAGAAAACCGCTGACCTCTGGGGCCAACGTCCTGACTTTC. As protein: CATSRKPLTSGANVLTF.

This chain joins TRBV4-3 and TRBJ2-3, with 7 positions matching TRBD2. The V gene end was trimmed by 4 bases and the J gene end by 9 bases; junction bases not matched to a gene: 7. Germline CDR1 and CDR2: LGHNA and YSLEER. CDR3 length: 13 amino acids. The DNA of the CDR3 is TGCGCCAGCAGCCCCCTAGGACTAGGCACGCAGTATTTT. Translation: CASSPLGLGTQYF.

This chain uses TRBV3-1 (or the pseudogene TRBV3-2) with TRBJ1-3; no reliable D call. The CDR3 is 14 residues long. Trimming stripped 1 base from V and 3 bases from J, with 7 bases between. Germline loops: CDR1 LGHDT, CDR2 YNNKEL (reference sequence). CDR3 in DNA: TGTGCCAGCAGCCAAGGTTCGGGTGGAAACACCATATATTTT. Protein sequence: CASSQGSGGNTIYF.

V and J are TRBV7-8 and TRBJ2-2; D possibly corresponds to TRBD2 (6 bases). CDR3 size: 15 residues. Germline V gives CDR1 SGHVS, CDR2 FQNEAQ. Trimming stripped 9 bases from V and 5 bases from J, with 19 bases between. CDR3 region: CASVGGGRRTGELFF. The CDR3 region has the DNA TGTGCCAGTGTGGGAGGAGGGCGACGGACCGGGGAGCTGTTTTTT.